What follows is one T cell receptor beta chain and its context. A few counts support this clonotype. Its antigen specificity is not known. A much larger clone differs by one base, so this may be a read error. Stable hyperthyroidism was defined as no progression to ophthalmopathy within 18 months of follow-up. Hyperthyroidism patients were newly diagnosed, with disease duration under 2 months, and aged 18 to 65 years. Anyone with other autoimmune diseases, uncontrolled infections, pregnancy or lactation was excluded from the study. Diagnosis relied on clinical symptoms, serum thyroxine, TRAb, thyroid ultrasound and orbital computed tomography. PBMCs were isolated from 7.5 to 10 ml of fresh peripheral blood by Ficoll-Paque density gradient centrifugation. Trizol reagent was used to extract the total RNA, and its quality was then checked on an Agilent 2100 Bioanalyzer. These data belong to a study of Graves' ophthalmopathy and Graves' hyperthyroidism (dated by TCRdb to 2016 to 2018). For the wider study: Peripheral blood samples were taken at the time of initial diagnosis, before any treatment was given. To tell Graves' ophthalmopathy apart from Graves' hyperthyroidism, and to predict which patients would progress to ophthalmopathy, the study relied on TCR beta repertoire signatures. In total, 135 blood samples were TCR-sequenced: some 40 ophthalmopathy, 75 hyperthyroidism and some 17 hyperthyroidism-to-ophthalmopathy patients. To explore V-J signatures that separate ophthalmopathy from hyperthyroidism, a discovery set of about 100 patients was enrolled, consisting of roughly 45 with ophthalmopathy and under 65 with stable hyperthyroidism. An independent validation cohort was composed of some 18 hyperthyroidism patients and approximately 15 patients who later progressed from hyperthyroidism to ophthalmopathy. In roughly six hyperthyroidism patients, the T-cell repertoires found in thyroid tissue were compared with those found in blood. Once sampling was done, hyperthyroidism patients were given methimazole at a starting dose of 30 mg daily, while ophthalmopathy patients were given high-dose intravenous methylprednisolone.

Study-level results and caveats: In cross-validation, the 13-signature model distinguished ophthalmopathy from stable hyperthyroidism with approximately 90% sensitivity and 81% to 82% specificity, while in the test set the corresponding values were 80% and 75%. In validation, the model predicted ophthalmopathy progression with 70.59% sensitivity and roughly 72% specificity; 12 predicted patients were CT-confirmed with GO in a median of approximately six months. Most expanded thyroid clonotypes with frequency above 0.001 were also detected in blood, suggesting blood repertoires may reflect the thyroid immune response. Sample size was not predetermined statistically, and investigators were not blinded to group allocation.

For repertoire sequencing, TCR beta CDR3 regions were amplified from RNA transcripts. A first-round RT-PCR used HTBI primers with the Qiagen OneStep RT-PCR kit, followed by a second-round multiplex PCR, size selection and purification. Sequencing of the libraries was carried out on an Illumina HiSeq2000 in paired-end mode with 100 bp reads. For the original study's pipeline: SOAPnuke was used to process the reads, removing any read that contained adapters or uncalled bases, had a mean Phred below 15, or lacked an exact match to the constant primer or identifier. COPE v1.2.5 was used to merge the high-quality paired reads. Clonotypes were defined as unique nucleotide sequences and were aligned to IMGT TRB V, D and J references using MiTCR v1.1. Analysis was restricted to V-J combinations with a frequency above 0.0001, which covered 99.2% of repertoires. For each V-J combination, a TCR clonal expansion and chaos score was defined as F50 clonal expansion divided by the chaos observed in the TCRdist matrix. Welch's t-statistics and random forest were used to narrow the features down to 13 V-J combinations, which were then fed into a naive Bayes classifier. Thyroid-blood repertoire similarity was quantified with the Morisita-Horn index. TCRdb handled the public reads itself, with Q25 trimming in fastp and clone calling in MiXCR, and kept productive beta chains. A single entry per CDR3 protein holds the most common genes and DNA from its merged rows. TCRdb's processing, not the authors', yielded these V and J calls. This sample holds about 370,000 distinct CDR3 sequences; roughly 15% were observed only once. The top ten hold 2.4% of the sample.

Its CDR3 holds 14 amino acids, cysteine through phenylalanine. Left in the record is the CDR3 DNA by itself, 42 bases read in frame from the first base. V trim: 6 bases; J trim: 0 bases; unmatched bases: 4. The germline V gene supplies CDR1 SGHDT and CDR2 YYEEEE. This chain is built from TRBV5-6 and TRBJ2-7, and 9 junction bases match TRBD2. The receptor was isolated from an adult woman with stable Graves' hyperthyroidism. The sequenced sample was peripheral blood. The CDR3 protein: CASILAGASYEQYF. In nucleotides, the sequence is TGTGCCAGCATCTTAGCGGGAGCCTCCTACGAGCAGTACTTC.